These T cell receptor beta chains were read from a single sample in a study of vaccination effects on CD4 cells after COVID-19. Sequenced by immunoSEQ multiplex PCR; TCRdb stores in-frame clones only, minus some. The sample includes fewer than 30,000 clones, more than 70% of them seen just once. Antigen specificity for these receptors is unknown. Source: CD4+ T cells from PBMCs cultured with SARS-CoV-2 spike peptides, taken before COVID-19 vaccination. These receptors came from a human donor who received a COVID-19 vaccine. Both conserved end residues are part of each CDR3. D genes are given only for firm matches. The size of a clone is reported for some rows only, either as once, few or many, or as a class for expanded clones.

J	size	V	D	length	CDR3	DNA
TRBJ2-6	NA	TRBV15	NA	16	CATSRDRGPGANVLTF	TGTGCCACCAGCAGAGATAGGGGACCCGGGGCCAACGTCCTGACTTTC
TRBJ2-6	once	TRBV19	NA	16	CASRGSTRSGANVLTF	TGTGCCAGTCGTGGCAGCACTCGCTCTGGGGCCAACGTCCTGACTTTC
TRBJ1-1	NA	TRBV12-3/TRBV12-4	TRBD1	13	CATRGGAQTEAFF	TGTGCCACCAGGGGGGGGGCGCAAACTGAAGCTTTCTTT
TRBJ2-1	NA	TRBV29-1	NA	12	CSASVRIGEQFF	TGCAGCGCTAGCGTGAGAATAGGTGAGCAGTTCTTC
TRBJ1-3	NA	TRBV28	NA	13	CAGGGTSGNTIYF	TGTGCCGGGGGGGGGACCTCTGGAAACACCATATATTTT
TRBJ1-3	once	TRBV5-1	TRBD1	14	CASGQGSSGNTIYF	TGCGCCAGCGGACAGGGTTCCTCTGGAAACACCATATATTTT
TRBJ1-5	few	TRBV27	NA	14	CASSLSTGNQPQHF	TGTGCCAGCAGTTTATCGACTGGCAATCAGCCCCAGCATTTT
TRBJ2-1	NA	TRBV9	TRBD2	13	CASRDSREGEQFF	TGTGCCAGCAGGGACTCACGGGAGGGTGAGCAGTTCTTC
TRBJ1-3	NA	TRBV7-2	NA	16	CASSPSYGVSGNTIYF	TGTGCCAGCAGCCCCAGCTATGGGGTCTCTGGAAACACCATATATTTT
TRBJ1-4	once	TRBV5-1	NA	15	CASSSRTPEGEKLFF	TGCGCCAGCAGCTCCCGGACCCCCGAGGGTGAAAAACTGTTTTTT
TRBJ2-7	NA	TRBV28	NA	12	CASSLWNYEQYF	TGTGCCAGCAGTTTATGGAACTACGAGCAGTACTTC
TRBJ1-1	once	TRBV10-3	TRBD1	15	CAISGMDRGDTEAFF	TGTGCCATCAGTGGGATGGACAGGGGTGACACTGAAGCTTTCTTT
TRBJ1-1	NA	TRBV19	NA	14	CASQPQGGPPEAFF	TGTGCCAGCCAGCCCCAAGGGGGACCTCCTGAAGCTTTCTTT
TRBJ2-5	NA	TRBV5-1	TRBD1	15	CASSSIYDRGETQYF	TGCGCCAGCAGCTCTATCTATGACAGGGGCGAGACCCAGTACTTC
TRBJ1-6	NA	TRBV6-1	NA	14	CASSEGLGNSPLHF	TGTGCCAGCAGTGAGGGACTGGGTAATTCACCCCTCCACTTT
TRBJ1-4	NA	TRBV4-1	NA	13	CASSQWRNEKLFF	TGCGCCAGCAGCCAATGGAGGAATGAAAAACTGTTTTTT
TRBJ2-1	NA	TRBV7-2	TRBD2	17	CASSLTGTTTSYNEQFF	TGTGCCAGCAGCTTAACCGGGACTACCACCTCCTACAATGAGCAGTTCTTC
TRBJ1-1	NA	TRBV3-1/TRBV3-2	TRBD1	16	CASSQVWDRGNTEAFF	TGTGCCAGCAGCCAAGTTTGGGACAGGGGGAACACTGAAGCTTTCTTT
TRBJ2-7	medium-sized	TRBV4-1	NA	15	CASSQAAESSYEQYF	TGCGCCAGCAGCCAAGCGGCAGAGAGCTCCTACGAGCAGTACTTC
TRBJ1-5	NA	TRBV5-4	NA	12	CASSSQDEPQHF	TGTGCCAGCAGCTCCCAAGATGAGCCCCAGCATTTT
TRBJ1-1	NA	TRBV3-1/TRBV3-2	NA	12	CASSPGTGRAFF	TGTGCCAGCAGCCCGGGGACGGGGCGGGCTTTCTTT
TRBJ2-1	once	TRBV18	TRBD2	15	CASGLAGTSYNEQFF	TGTGCCAGCGGGCTAGCGGGAACCTCCTACAATGAGCAGTTCTTC
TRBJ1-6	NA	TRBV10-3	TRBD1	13	CAIRGQDESPLHF	TGTGCCATCAGGGGACAGGACGAATCACCCCTCCACTTT
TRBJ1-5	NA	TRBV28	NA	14	CASSFRDISQPQHF	TGTGCCAGCAGTTTTCGGGACATCAGCCAGCCCCAGCATTTT
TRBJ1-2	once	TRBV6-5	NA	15	CASSYGHRLSYGYTF	TGTGCCAGCAGTTACGGTCACAGATTATCCTATGGCTACACCTTC
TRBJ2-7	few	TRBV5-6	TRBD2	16	CASSRLAGGLLYEQYF	TGTGCCAGCAGTCGACTAGCGGGGGGACTATTATACGAGCAGTACTTC
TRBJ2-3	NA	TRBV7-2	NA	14	CASSSQLGADTQYF	TGTGCCAGCAGCTCCCAACTAGGGGCAGATACGCAGTATTTT
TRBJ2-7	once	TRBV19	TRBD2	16	CASSIVAGGGYYEQYF	TGTGCCAGTAGTATAGTAGCGGGAGGCGGTTACTACGAGCAGTACTTC
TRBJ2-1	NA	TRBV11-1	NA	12	CASSPLEDEQFF	TGTGCCAGCAGCCCCCTCGAAGATGAGCAGTTCTTC
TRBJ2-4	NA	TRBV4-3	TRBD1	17	CASSQDPRGTGEDIQYF	TGCGCCAGCAGCCAAGATCCCCGAGGGACAGGGGAGGACATTCAGTACTTC
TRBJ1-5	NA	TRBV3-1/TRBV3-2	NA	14	CASSQGQANQPQHF	TGTGCCAGCAGCCAAGGACAAGCCAATCAGCCCCAGCATTTT
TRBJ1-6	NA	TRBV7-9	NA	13	CASSLEGKSPLHF	TGTGCCAGCAGCTTGGAGGGGAAATCACCCCTCCACTTT
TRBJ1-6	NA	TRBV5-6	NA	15	CASSLPGSYNSPLHF	TGTGCCAGCAGCTTGCCAGGGAGCTATAATTCACCCCTCCACTTT
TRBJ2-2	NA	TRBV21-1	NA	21	CASSKEGRSLAGALNTGELFF	TGTGCCAGCAGCAAAGAGGGGAGGTCGCTAGCGGGAGCCCTAAACACCGGGGAGCTGTTTTTT
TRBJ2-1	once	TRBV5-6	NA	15	CASRASLSSYNEQFF	TGTGCCAGCAGAGCTAGCTTAAGCTCCTACAATGAGCAGTTCTTC
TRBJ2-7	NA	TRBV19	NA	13	CASSIQGSYEQYF	TGTGCCAGTAGTATACAGGGGAGCTACGAGCAGTACTTC
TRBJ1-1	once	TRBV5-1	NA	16	CASSLGSGGLNTEAFF	TGCGCCAGCAGCTTGGGGTCCGGGGGGCTAAACACTGAAGCTTTCTTT